The entry below gives a single T cell receptor beta chain sequence along with its context. Its antigen is still unknown. The sample is drawn from a study of long-term antiretroviral therapy in people with HIV. Points from the study as a whole: Clones expanded before ART dominated the repertoire at all time points. In samples taken after ART, diversity increased but remained below transplant donor control levels. CDR3 length ranges were narrower in HIV repertoires than in controls.

CDR1 is MDHEN and CDR2 is SYDVKM in the germline V gene. The V end lost 5 bases, the J end lost 4 bases, and 17 bases lay between the germline ends. This CDR3 is built from 15 residues. It was version v3.0 of the immunoSEQ assay that was run at survey level. Only in-frame clones appear in the TCRdb table, and some are missing; sequencing was by immunoSEQ multiplex PCR. Among roughly 28,000 clones listed, roughly 89% were seen once. The sequencing here drew on unsorted PBMCs, taken 1.8 years after starting antiretroviral therapy. The receptor was derived from a woman under 30 with HIV. The genes are TRBV28 and TRBJ1-2; D unclear. In nucleotides, the CDR3 is TGTGCCAGCAGTCTTCTTTTGCTATTTACCTATGGCTACACCTTC. Its translation is CASSLLLLFTYGYTF.